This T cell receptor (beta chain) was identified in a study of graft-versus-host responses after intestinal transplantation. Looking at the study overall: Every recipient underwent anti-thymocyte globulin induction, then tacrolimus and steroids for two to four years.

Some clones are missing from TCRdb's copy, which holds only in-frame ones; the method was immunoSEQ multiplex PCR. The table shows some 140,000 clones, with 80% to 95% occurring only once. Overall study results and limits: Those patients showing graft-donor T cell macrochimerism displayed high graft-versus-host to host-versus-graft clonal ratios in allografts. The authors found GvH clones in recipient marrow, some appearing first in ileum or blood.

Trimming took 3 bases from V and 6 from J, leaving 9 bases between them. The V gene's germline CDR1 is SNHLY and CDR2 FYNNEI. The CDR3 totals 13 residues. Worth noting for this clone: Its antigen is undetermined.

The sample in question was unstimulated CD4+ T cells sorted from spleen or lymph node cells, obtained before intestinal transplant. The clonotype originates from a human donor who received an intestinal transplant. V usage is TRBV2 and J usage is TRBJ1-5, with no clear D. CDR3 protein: CASSDGLFQPQHF. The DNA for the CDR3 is TGTGCCAGCAGTGATGGGTTATTTCAGCCCCAGCATTTT.